This T cell receptor beta chain was identified during a study of cytomegalovirus exposure and HLA in healthy donors. As for this clone: Its antigen is undetermined.

The study ran its PCR with 60 Vbeta and 13 Jbeta primers. Libraries were prepared by immunoSEQ multiplex PCR; TCRdb keeps only in-frame clonotypes and omits some of them. This sample has 120,000 or so clones, with 65% to 80% found just once. Losses at the gene ends were 3 bases for V and 6 bases for J; bases not matched to a gene: 5. The CDR3 loop spans 14 amino acids. Germline lookup yields CDR1 KGHSH and CDR2 LQKENI. Study-wide findings and caveats: Later analysis suggested most CMV-associated TCR beta chains were HLA-restricted. Roughly uniform sequencing depth across donors was assumed, possibly incorrectly. It was reported in a later analysis that an Asian-associated ancestry cluster showed fewer N-insertions than the approximately 700-donor mean.

This TCR derives from a woman aged 55-70 years in good health and CMV-seropositive. Material: PBMCs. The chain couples TRBV18 to TRBJ2-4; 7 nucleotides line up with TRBD1. In DNA, the CDR3 is TGTGCCAGCTCACCCCAGGGGGTTGGAAACATTCAGTACTTC. This translates into CASSPQGVGNIQYF. The full variable domain, completed using reference TRBV18 and TRBJ2-4, is NAGVMQNPRHLVRRRGQEARLRCSPMKGHSHVYWYRQLPEEGLKFMVYLQKENIIDESGMPKERFSAEFPKEGPSILRIQQVVRGDSAAYFCASSPQGVGNIQYFGAGTRLSVL.